Following are 5 T cell receptor beta chains from one sample sequenced in a study of T cells in Graves' hyperthyroidism and ophthalmopathy. The CDR3 regions of TCR beta were amplified from RNA transcripts. RT-PCR in the first round (using the HTBI primer set) targeted the TCR CDR3. TCRdb reanalysed the multiplex PCR reads using MiXCR and keeps one entry per CDR3 protein. The data hold roughly 420,000 distinct CDR3 sequences, with approximately 15% observed a single time. Sequencing input: blood. Receptors originate from a woman under 30 with Graves' hyperthyroidism.

This clonotype was observed at least ten times. V gene TRBV27 combines with J gene TRBJ1-1; D uncertain. This CDR3 is built from 13 residues. Germline CDR1 is MNHEY and CDR2 is SMNVEV (reference sequence). V was trimmed by 6 bases and J by 6 bases, leaving 14 bases between them. The CDR3, as DNA: TGTGCCAGCAGCCAAACGGGCTACCCTGAAGCTTTCTTT. The encoded protein is CASSQTGYPEAFF.

This clonotype was seen at least ten times. The chain uses TRBV19 and TRBJ1-5; the D gene is possibly TRBD1 (5 bases). The germline V and J ends were trimmed by 4 bases and 2 bases, with 33 bases remaining between them. The germline CDR1 and CDR2 sequences are LNHDA and SQIVND (reference sequence). This CDR3 has 22 residues. DNA of the CDR3: TGTGCCAGTAGTAAACCCGGACCCTTCGGCGGGGGAACGGCGTTGGGCAATCAGCCCCAGCATTTT. Its protein product is CASSKPGPFGGGTALGNQPQHF.

The CDR3 DNA is TGTGCCAGCAGTGATCTACGAGGGGATACGCAGTATTTT. Residues: CASSDLRGDTQYF. The chain employs TRBV2 and TRBJ2-3, with a possible D match to TRBD2 (5 bases). Germline V gene sequence: CDR1 SNHLY, CDR2 FYNNEI. The CDR3 is 13 amino acids. V gave up 3 bases and J gave up 6 bases, with 10 bases separating them.

This chain's CDR3 is CASSRSGTSGPNEQFF. The CDR3, as DNA: TGTGCCAGCAGCCGATCCGGGACTAGCGGGCCCAATGAGCAGTTCTTC. This chain connects TRBV6-2 or TRBV6-3 to TRBJ2-1; 12 bases fit TRBD2. V was clipped by 6 bases and J by 6 bases; unmatched bases: 9. The CDR3 loop spans 16 amino acids. The germline V gene encodes CDR1 MNHEY and CDR2 SVGEGT.

This chain links TRBV4-1 with TRBJ2-2, with D perhaps matching TRBD2 (6 bases). Looked up from germline, CDR1 is MGHRA and CDR2 is YSYEKL. The ends were cut back, 7 bases at V and 2 bases at J, with 23 bases in the middle. The CDR3 runs 18 residues. For the CDR3, the DNA is TGCGCCAGCACCCTGGAGGAAGGCGGGGCGAGTAACACCGGGGAGCTGTTTTTT. Its protein is CASTLEEGGASNTGELFF.